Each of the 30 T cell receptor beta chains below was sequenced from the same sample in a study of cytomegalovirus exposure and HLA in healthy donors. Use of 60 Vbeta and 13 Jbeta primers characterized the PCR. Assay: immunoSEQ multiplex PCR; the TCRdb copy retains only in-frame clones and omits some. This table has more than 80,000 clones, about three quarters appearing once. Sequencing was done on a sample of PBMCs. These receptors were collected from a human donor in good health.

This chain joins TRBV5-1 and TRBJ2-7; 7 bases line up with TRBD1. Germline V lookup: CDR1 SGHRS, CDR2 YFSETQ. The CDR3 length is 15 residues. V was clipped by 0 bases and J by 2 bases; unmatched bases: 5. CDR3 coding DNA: TGCGCCAGCAGCTTGGGACAGGGACCCACCTACGAGCAGTACTTC. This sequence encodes CASSLGQGPTYEQYF.

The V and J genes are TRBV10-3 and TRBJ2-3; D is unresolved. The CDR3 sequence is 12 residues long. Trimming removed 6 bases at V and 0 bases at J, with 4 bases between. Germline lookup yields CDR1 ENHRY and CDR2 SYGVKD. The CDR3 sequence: CAISSSTDTQYF. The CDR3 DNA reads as TGTGCCATCAGCTCGAGCACAGATACGCAGTATTTT.

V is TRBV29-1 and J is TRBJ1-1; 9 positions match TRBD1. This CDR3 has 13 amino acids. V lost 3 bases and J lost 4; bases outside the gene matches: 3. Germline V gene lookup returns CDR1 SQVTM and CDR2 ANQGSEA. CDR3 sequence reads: CSVDGTGSTEAFF. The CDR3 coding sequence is TGCAGCGTTGACGGGACAGGGAGCACTGAAGCTTTCTTT.

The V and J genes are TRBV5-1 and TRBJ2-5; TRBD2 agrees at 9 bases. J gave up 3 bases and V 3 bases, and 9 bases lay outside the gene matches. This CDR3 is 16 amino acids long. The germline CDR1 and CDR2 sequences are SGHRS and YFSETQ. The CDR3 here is CASSWRGGAKEETQYF. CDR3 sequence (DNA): TGCGCCAGCAGCTGGCGCGGGGGGGCAAAGGAAGAGACCCAGTACTTC.

Written as DNA, the CDR3 is TGCGCCAGCAGCCCGGGACAGGGGGTAGCTAATGAAAAACTGTTTTTT. It is translated as CASSPGQGVANEKLFF. This chain uses TRBV5-1 with TRBJ1-4, with 11 positions matching TRBD1. There are 16 residues in the CDR3. V shed 4 bases, J shed 3 bases, and the junction held 5 bases outside the gene matches. Germline assignment: CDR1 SGHRS and CDR2 YFSETQ.

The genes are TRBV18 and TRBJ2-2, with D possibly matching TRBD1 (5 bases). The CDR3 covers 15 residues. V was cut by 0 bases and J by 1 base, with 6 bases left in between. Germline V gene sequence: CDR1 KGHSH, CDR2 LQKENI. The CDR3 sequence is CASSPPTGNTGELFF. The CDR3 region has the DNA TGTGCCAGCTCACCACCAACAGGGAACACCGGGGAGCTGTTTTTT.

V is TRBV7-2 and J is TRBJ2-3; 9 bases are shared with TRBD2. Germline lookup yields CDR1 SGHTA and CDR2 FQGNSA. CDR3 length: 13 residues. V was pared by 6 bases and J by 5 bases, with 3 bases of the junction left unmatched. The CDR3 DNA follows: TGTGCCAGCAGTTGGACTAGCGAAGATACGCAGTATTTT. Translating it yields CASSWTSEDTQYF.

The CDR3: CASSPSSGGYGYTF. For the CDR3, the DNA is TGTGCCAGCAGCCCATCCTCCGGGGGCTATGGCTACACCTTC. This rearrangement joins TRBV11-2 to TRBJ1-2, with D maybe TRBD1 (5 bases). This CDR3 region has 14 residues. Trimming left V 5 bases short and J 4 bases short, with 14 bases between. Germline-derived CDR1 and CDR2 are SGHAT and FQNNGV.

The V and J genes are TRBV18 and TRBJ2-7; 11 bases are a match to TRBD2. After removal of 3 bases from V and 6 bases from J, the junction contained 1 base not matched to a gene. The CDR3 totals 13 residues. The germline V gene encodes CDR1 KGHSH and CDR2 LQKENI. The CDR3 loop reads CASSPGLAVEQYF. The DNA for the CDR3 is TGTGCCAGCTCACCGGGACTAGCGGTCGAGCAGTACTTC.

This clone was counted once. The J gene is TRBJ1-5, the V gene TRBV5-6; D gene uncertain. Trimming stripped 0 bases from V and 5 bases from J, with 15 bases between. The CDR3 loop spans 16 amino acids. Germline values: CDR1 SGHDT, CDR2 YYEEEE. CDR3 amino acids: CASSLAGGGQHQPQHF. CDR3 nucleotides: TGTGCCAGCAGCTTGGCCGGAGGTGGCCAGCATCAGCCCCAGCATTTT.

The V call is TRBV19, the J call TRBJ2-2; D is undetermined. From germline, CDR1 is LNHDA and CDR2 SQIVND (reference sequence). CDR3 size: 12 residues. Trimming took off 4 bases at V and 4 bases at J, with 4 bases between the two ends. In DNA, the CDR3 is TGTGCCAGTAGTAGGGCCACCGGGGAGCTGTTTTTT. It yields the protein CASSRATGELFF.

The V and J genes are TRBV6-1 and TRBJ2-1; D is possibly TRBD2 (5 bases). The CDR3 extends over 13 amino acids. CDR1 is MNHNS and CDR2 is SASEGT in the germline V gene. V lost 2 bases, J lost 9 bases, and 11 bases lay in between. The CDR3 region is CASSEFGVGEQFF. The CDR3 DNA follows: TGTGCCAGCAGTGAATTCGGGGTCGGTGAGCAGTTCTTC.

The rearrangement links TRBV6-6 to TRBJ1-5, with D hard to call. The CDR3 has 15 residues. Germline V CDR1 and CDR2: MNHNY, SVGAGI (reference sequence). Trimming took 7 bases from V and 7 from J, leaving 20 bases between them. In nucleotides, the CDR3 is TGTGCCAGCACCCAAGTAGAGGGAGGAGGACAGCCCCAGCATTTT. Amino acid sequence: CASTQVEGGGQPQHF.

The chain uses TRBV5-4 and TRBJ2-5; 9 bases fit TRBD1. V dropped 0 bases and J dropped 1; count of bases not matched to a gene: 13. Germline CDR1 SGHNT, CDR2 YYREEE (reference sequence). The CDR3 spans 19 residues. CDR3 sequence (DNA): TGTGCCAGCAGCTTGGCCGACAACCCGGGGACAGGGATCCAAGAGACCCAGTACTTC. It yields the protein CASSLADNPGTGIQETQYF. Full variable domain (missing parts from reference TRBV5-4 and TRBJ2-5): ETGVTQSPTHLIKTRGQQVTLRCSSQSGHNTVSWYQQALGQGPQFIFQYYREEENGRGNFPPRFSGLQFPNYSSELNVNALELDDSALYLCASSLADNPGTGIQETQYFGPGTRLLVL.

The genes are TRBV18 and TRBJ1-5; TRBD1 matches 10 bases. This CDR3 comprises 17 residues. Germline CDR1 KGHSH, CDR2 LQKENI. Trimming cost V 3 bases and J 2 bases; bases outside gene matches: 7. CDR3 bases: TGTGCCAGCTCACCTCCGGGACAGGGGATCGGCAATCAGCCCCAGCATTTT. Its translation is CASSPPGQGIGNQPQHF.

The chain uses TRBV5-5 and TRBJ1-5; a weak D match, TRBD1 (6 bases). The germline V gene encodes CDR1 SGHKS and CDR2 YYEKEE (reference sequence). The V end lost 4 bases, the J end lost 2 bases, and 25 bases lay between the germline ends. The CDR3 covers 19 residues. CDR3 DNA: TGTGCCAGCAGCCCCGCCGCCGGGACACTTCTCGAGGGCAATCAGCCCCAGCATTTT. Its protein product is CASSPAAGTLLEGNQPQHF.

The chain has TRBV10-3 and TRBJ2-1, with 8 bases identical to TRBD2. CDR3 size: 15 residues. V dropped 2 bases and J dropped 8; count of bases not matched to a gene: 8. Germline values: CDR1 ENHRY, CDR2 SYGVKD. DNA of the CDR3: TGTGCCATCAGTGAGGATTTAGCGGGGCCGCATGAGCAGTTCTTC. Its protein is CAISEDLAGPHEQFF.

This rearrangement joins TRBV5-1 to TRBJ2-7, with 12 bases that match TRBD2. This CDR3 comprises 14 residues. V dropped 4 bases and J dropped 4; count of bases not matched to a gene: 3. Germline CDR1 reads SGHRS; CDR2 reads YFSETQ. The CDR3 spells CASSPSGRVYEQYF. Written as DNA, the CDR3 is TGCGCCAGCAGCCCTAGCGGGAGGGTATACGAGCAGTACTTC.

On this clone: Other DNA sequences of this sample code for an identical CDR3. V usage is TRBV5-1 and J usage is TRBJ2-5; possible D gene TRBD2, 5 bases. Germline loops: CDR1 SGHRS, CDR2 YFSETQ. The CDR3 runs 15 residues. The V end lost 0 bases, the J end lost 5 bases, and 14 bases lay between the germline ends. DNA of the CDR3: TGCGCCAGCAGCTTGGGGCTAGCCGGCGGTGAGACCCAGTACTTC. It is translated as CASSLGLAGGETQYF.

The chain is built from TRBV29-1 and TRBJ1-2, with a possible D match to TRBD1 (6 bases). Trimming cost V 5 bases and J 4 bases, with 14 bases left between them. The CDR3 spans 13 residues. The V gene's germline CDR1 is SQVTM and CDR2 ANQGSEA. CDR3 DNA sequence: TGCAGCGTTCTGAGACAGGACCTCTATGGCTACACCTTC. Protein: CSVLRQDLYGYTF.

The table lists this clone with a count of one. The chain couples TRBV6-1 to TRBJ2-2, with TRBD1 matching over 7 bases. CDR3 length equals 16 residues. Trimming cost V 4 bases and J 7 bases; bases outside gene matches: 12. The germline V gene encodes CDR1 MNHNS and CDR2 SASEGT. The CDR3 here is CASSGAGGRGNGELFF. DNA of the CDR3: TGTGCCAGCAGTGGGGCCGGTGGCAGGGGGAACGGGGAGCTGTTTTTT.

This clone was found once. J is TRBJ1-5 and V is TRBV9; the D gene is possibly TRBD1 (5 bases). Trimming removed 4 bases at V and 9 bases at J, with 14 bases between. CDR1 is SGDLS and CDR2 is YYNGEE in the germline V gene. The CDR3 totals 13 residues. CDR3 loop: CASSWTQQGPQHF. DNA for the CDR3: TGTGCCAGCAGCTGGACCCAGCAGGGGCCCCAGCATTTT.

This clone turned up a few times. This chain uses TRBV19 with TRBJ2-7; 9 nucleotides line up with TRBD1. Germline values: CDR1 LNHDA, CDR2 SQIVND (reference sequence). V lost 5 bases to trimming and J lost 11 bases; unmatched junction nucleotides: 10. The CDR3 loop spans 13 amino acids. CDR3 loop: CASSSGQGLLKYF. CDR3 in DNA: TGTGCCAGTAGTTCCGGACAGGGGTTGTTAAAGTACTTC.

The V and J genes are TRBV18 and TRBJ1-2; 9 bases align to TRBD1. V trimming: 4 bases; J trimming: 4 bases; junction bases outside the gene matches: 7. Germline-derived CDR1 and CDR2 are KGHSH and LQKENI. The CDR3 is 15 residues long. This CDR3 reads CASSQPGQGAYGYTF. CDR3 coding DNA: TGTGCCAGCTCACAACCGGGACAGGGAGCCTATGGCTACACCTTC.

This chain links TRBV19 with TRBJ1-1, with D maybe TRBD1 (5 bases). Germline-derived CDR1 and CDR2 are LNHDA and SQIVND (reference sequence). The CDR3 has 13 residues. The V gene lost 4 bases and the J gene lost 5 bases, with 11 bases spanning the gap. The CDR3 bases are TGTGCCAGTAGTAGAGCAGGGTTGACTGAAGCTTTCTTT. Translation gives CASSRAGLTEAFF.

The chain's CDR3 is CAWSQRGSAGVGNEQFF. CDR3 bases: TGTGCCTGGAGCCAACGGGGCTCGGCGGGAGTGGGAAATGAGCAGTTCTTC. V gene TRBV30 combines with J gene TRBJ2-1; 7 nucleotides line up with TRBD2. V gave up 3 bases and J gave up 7 bases; unmatched junction bases: 18. This CDR3 is built from 17 residues. CDR1 GTSNPN and CDR2 SVGIG come from the germline V gene (reference sequence).

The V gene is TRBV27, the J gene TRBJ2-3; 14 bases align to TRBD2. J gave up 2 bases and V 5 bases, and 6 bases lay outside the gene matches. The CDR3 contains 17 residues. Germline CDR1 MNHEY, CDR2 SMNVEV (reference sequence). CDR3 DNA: TGTGCCAGCAGTAGACTAGCGGGGGGGTATAACACAGATACGCAGTATTTT. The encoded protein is CASSRLAGGYNTDTQYF.

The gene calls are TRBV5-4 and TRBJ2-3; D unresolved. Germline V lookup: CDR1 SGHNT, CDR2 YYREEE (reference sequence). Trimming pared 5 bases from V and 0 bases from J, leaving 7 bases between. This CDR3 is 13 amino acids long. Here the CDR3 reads CASSSPSTDTQYF. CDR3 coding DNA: TGTGCCAGCAGTAGCCCTAGCACAGATACGCAGTATTTT. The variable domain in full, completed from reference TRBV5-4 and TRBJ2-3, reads ETGVTQSPTHLIKTRGQQVTLRCSSQSGHNTVSWYQQALGQGPQFIFQYYREEENGRGNFPPRFSGLQFPNYSSELNVNALELDDSALYLCASSSPSTDTQYFGPGTRLTVL.

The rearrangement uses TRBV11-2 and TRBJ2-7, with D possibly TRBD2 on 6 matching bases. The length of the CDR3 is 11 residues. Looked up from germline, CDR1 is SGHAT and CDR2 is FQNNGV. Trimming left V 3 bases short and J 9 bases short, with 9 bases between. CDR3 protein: CASSFDGRQYF. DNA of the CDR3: TGTGCCAGCAGCTTCGACGGGAGGCAGTACTTC.

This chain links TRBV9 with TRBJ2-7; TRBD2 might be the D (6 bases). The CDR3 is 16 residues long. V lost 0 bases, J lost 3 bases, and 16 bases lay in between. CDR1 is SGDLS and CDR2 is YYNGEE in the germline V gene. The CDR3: CASSVVEGGPLYEQYF. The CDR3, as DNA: TGTGCCAGCAGCGTAGTGGAGGGAGGCCCCCTCTACGAGCAGTACTTC.